This T cell receptor (beta chain) is from a study of lymphopenia after photon versus proton radiotherapy. Overall study findings and caveats: After the lymphocyte nadir, photon-treated repertoires showed oligoclonal expansion, especially of CD8+ Temra cells. Larger post-nadir TCR diversity loss correlated inversely with survival in deceased patients. Proton therapy kept repertoires fairly stable, unlike photons, which gained effector/memory cells.

V lost 8 bases, J lost 2 bases, and 7 bases lay in between. Germline CDR1 MGHDK, CDR2 SYGVNS. This CDR3 is 12 amino acids long. This table comes from immunoSEQ multiplex PCR, and its TCRdb copy is limited to in-frame clones, with some not included. Among some 25,000 clones listed, roughly 80% were seen once. As for this clone: Its antigen is currently unknown.

The sequence came from a woman in her 70s with pancreatic cancer. V usage is TRBV25-1 and J usage is TRBJ2-1, with D hard to call. Source: peripheral blood, taken from a patient treated with proton-based radiotherapy. The CDR3 reads CASRRAYNEQFF. CDR3 DNA: TGTGCCAGCCGGAGAGCCTACAATGAGCAGTTCTTC.